This TCR beta chain stems from a study of shared clonotypes between healthy human individuals. The V segment lost 4 bases and the J segment 3 bases; nucleotides outside the gene matches: 11. There are 18 residues in the CDR3. From germline, CDR1 is MNHNS and CDR2 SASEGT. Clones were read by immunoSEQ multiplex PCR, and TCRdb kept only the in-frame ones, dropping some. Among approximately 2.5 million clones listed, approximately 92% were seen once. The chain uses TRBV6-1 and TRBJ2-1; 11 nucleotides agree with TRBD2. The sequenced material came from naive CD4+ T cells sorted from blood. This sample's subset: CD45RA+ positively selected. This receptor was taken from a man aged 18 to 30 in good health. In DNA, the CDR3 is TGTGCCAGCAGTGGAGTAGGGACCGGGACTAGCGGCTACAATGAGCAGTTCTTC. Amino acid sequence: CASSGVGTGTSGYNEQFF.